This T cell receptor (beta chain) originates from a study of cytotoxic CD8 clonotypes in ibrutinib-treated CLL. This clone was seen just once. The antigen is unknown. Overall study findings and caveats: On treatment, the uncommon public clonotypes contracted or remained stable.

The assay was immunoSEQ multiplex PCR, and TCRdb's table has in-frame clones only and misses some. The repertoire holds approximately 200,000 clones, with roughly 72% as singletons. Germline CDR1 and CDR2: PRHDT and FYEKMQ (reference sequence). V shed 2 bases and J 4 bases; nucleotides not matched to a gene: 6. The length of the CDR3 is 16 residues. The chain links TRBV13 to TRBJ2-3, with 10 nucleotides matching TRBD2. The input for sequencing was PBMCs, taken after 24 months of ibrutinib treatment. The TCR comes from a human donor with chronic lymphocytic leukemia. The CDR3 reads CASSLWASGSSDTQYF. The DNA for the CDR3 is TGTGCCAGCAGCTTATGGGCTAGCGGGAGTTCAGATACGCAGTATTTT.